Listed here are 21 T cell receptor beta chains from one sample, sequenced in a study of shared clonotypes between healthy human individuals. The repertoire was sequenced with immunoSEQ multiplex PCR; TCRdb's copy has only in-frame clones and lacks some. The sample includes hundreds of thousands of clones, around 78% of them seen just once. Sequencing input: memory CD4+ T cells sorted from blood. The subset: CD45RA-negative fraction. The receptors were gathered from a woman aged 25 to 39 in good health.

Only a few counts were recorded for this clone. The V gene is TRBV4-1, the J gene TRBJ1-5, with D hard to call. CDR3 length: 14 residues. With 0 bases removed from V and 7 bases from J, the gap between germline ends came to 10 bases. Germline-derived CDR1 and CDR2 are MGHRA and YSYEKL. CDR3 region: CASSQDEDRQPQHF. CDR3 bases: TGCGCCAGCAGCCAAGACGAGGATCGGCAGCCCCAGCATTTT.

The chain carries TRBV5-1 and TRBJ2-2; TRBD1 agrees at 10 bases. Germline V lookup: CDR1 SGHRS, CDR2 YFSETQ. The CDR3 sequence is 17 residues long. V was clipped by 4 bases and J by 5 bases; unmatched bases: 11. CDR3 coding DNA: TGCGCCAGCAGCCCACGAGCCGGGACAGGGGAAACCGGGGAGCTGTTTTTT. Translated, it gives CASSPRAGTGETGELFF.

This clone appeared a single time. The CDR3 sequence is CASSSPLNTEAFF. As DNA, the CDR3 is TGTGCCAGCAGCTCCCCCTTAAACACTGAAGCTTTCTTT. V gene TRBV7-2 combines with J gene TRBJ1-1; D not certain. Germline V gene sequence: CDR1 SGHTA, CDR2 FQGNSA. The CDR3 has 13 residues. Between the trimmed V and J ends, which lost 4 bases and 2 bases, there was a span of 8 bases.

V gene TRBV4-2 combines with J gene TRBJ2-1; 12 nucleotides line up with TRBD2. Unmatched junction bases numbered 11, after V lost 3 bases and J lost 8 bases. Per the germline V gene, CDR1 is LGHNA and CDR2 is YNFKEQ. The CDR3 totals 17 residues. The CDR3 region is CASSHPGLAGSSHEQFF. The DNA of the CDR3 is TGTGCCAGCAGCCACCCCGGACTAGCGGGGTCAAGTCATGAGCAGTTCTTC.

This clone was found once. The genes are TRBV7-3 and TRBJ2-3, with 8 bases aligning to TRBD1. V lost 5 bases, J lost 10 bases, and 17 bases stayed unmatched. The CDR3 loop spans 16 amino acids. The germline V gene has CDR1 SGHTA and CDR2 FQGTGA. The CDR3 sequence: CASSPRPDRVPSAQYF. CDR3 bases: TGTGCCAGCAGCCCCAGACCGGACAGGGTTCCTTCAGCGCAGTATTTT.

V and J are TRBV4-2 and TRBJ2-7, with 7 nucleotides matching TRBD1. With 5 bases clipped from V and 4 bases from J, the junction kept 11 bases outside the gene matches. Per germline, CDR1 LGHNA and CDR2 YNFKEQ. The CDR3 runs 15 residues. The CDR3 loop reads CASSATSQGVYEQYF. CDR3 DNA: TGTGCCAGCAGCGCTACCAGTCAGGGGGTATACGAGCAGTACTTC.

The V call is TRBV28, the J call TRBJ2-7; the D is unclear. Germline V gives CDR1 MDHEN, CDR2 SYDVKM. The CDR3 spans 13 residues. V was trimmed by 5 bases and J by 4 bases, leaving 12 bases between them. CDR3 sequence: CASSGEGKYEQYF. The CDR3, as DNA: TGTGCCAGCAGTGGGGAAGGAAAATACGAGCAGTACTTC.

V is TRBV11-1 and J is TRBJ2-7; 7 bases are shared with TRBD2. The CDR3 runs 15 residues. The V gene end was trimmed by 10 bases and the J gene end by 3 bases; junction bases not matched to a gene: 15. CDR1 and CDR2 from the germline V gene are SGHAT and FQDESV (reference sequence). The CDR3 DNA reads TGTGCCAACGAGGTCGGTGGGAGGGCCGTCTACGAGCAGTACTTC. Residues: CANEVGGRAVYEQYF. Full variable domain (outside the CDR3, taken from reference TRBV11-1 and TRBJ2-7): EAEVAQSPRYKITEKSQAVAFWCDPISGHATLYWYRQILGQGPELLVQFQDESVVDDSQLPKDRFSAERLKGVDSTLKIQPAELGDSAMYLCANEVGGRAVYEQYFGPGTRLTVT.

Only one count was recorded for this clone. V gene TRBV19 combines with J gene TRBJ2-5, with TRBD2 matching 11 bases. The germline gives CDR1 LNHDA, CDR2 SQIVND (reference sequence). CDR3 length: 18 residues. Trimming cost V 4 bases and J 4 bases; bases outside gene matches: 14. Here the CDR3 DNA reads TGTGCCAGTAGTAGGAAGGGACTAGCGGACCTAGGAGGAGAGACCCAGTACTTC. It encodes CASSRKGLADLGGETQYF.

This clone was seen only a few times. V and J are TRBV5-4 and TRBJ2-7; 8 positions match TRBD2. The CDR3 sequence is 15 residues long. V shed 4 bases and J 3 bases; nucleotides not matched to a gene: 9. Per germline, CDR1 SGHNT and CDR2 YYREEE (reference sequence). The CDR3 DNA reads TGTGCCAGCAGCCCTGGCGGGGGGCAGGGCTACGAGCAGTACTTC. It is translated as CASSPGGGQGYEQYF.

In its sample, this clone was seen once. J is TRBJ1-4 and V is TRBV11-2; D not resolved. CDR1 SGHAT and CDR2 FQNNGV come from the germline V gene. V was cut by 5 bases and J by 1 base, with 8 bases left in between. The CDR3 consists of 14 residues. CDR3 in amino acids: CASSKAETNEKLFF. In DNA, the CDR3 is TGTGCCAGCAGCAAGGCGGAAACTAATGAAAAACTGTTTTTT.

The gene calls are TRBV15 and TRBJ2-1; 13 bases align to TRBD2. The trim removed 3 bases at V and 5 bases at J, leaving 4 bases unmatched. Germline lookup yields CDR1 LNHNV and CDR2 YYDKDF (reference sequence). The CDR3 has 16 amino acids. The CDR3 sequence: CATSSLTSGRHNEQFF. In DNA form, the CDR3 reads TGTGCCACCAGCAGCCTGACTAGCGGGAGGCACAATGAGCAGTTCTTC.

This sequence joins TRBV5-1 and TRBJ2-1; TRBD2 aligns across 8 bases. Germline CDR1 is SGHRS and CDR2 is YFSETQ. This CDR3 has 16 residues. After removal of 0 bases from V and 1 base from J, the junction contained 3 bases not matched to a gene. CDR3 sequence: CASSLAPGGSYNEQFF. In DNA form, the CDR3 reads TGCGCCAGCAGCTTGGCCCCGGGGGGGTCCTACAATGAGCAGTTCTTC.

This rearrangement joins TRBV6-5 to TRBJ2-7; 7 bases agree with TRBD2. This CDR3 contains 15 residues. Germline lookup yields CDR1 MNHEY and CDR2 SVGAGI. Germline trimming cut 6 bases from V and 4 bases from J; bases unmatched to any gene: 12. CDR3 coding DNA: TGTGCCAGCAGAAGCCTAGCGGAGGGAATGTACGAGCAGTACTTC. Translation gives CASRSLAEGMYEQYF.

This clone was counted only a few times. The chain combines TRBV10-3 with TRBJ1-2; the match to TRBD1 covers 7 bases. CDR1 ENHRY and CDR2 SYGVKD come from the germline V gene. CDR3 length equals 11 residues. The ends lost 10 bases at V and 3 bases at J; junction bases unmatched: 2. CDR3 nucleotides: TGTGCCACCGGACAGGACTATGGCTACACCTTC. Residues: CATGQDYGYTF.

J is TRBJ1-2 and V is TRBV28; D is unresolved. The germline V and J ends were trimmed by 10 bases and 2 bases, with 14 bases remaining between them. The CDR3 is 13 residues long. Germline V gives CDR1 MDHEN, CDR2 SYDVKM. Here the CDR3 reads CATTLQLNYGYTF. As DNA, the CDR3 is TGTGCCACAACATTACAGTTGAACTATGGCTACACCTTC.

In its sample, this clone was seen a few times. The rearrangement links TRBV5-1 to TRBJ1-4; D is ambiguous. The germline V gene encodes CDR1 SGHRS and CDR2 YFSETQ. The CDR3 has 16 amino acids. The V gene lost 4 bases and the J gene lost 3 bases, with 16 bases spanning the gap. Here the CDR3 DNA reads TGCGCCAGCAGCCCGCGGACCCCCTCCGCTAATGAAAAACTGTTTTTT. This gives the protein CASSPRTPSANEKLFF.

V and J are TRBV19 and TRBJ2-1; 11 bases line up with TRBD2. Trimming cost V 4 bases and J 12 bases; bases outside gene matches: 5. Germline assignment: CDR1 LNHDA and CDR2 SQIVND (reference sequence). The length of the CDR3 is 13 residues. CDR3: CASSTTSGSLQFF. CDR3 in DNA: TGTGCCAGTAGTACCACTAGCGGGAGTTTGCAGTTCTTC. Full variable domain (missing parts from reference TRBV19 and TRBJ2-1): DGGITQSPKYLFRKEGQNVTLSCEQNLNHDAMYWYRQDPGQGLRLIYYSQIVNDFQKGDIAEGYSVSREKKESFPLTVTSAQKNPTAFYLCASSTTSGSLQFFGPGTRLTVL.

This clone has just a few counts. The chain combines TRBV10-1 with TRBJ1-4; weak D call: TRBD1 (5 bases). Germline CDR1 and CDR2: WNHNN and SYGVQD (reference sequence). The CDR3 contains 14 residues. Trimming took 7 bases from V and 5 from J, leaving 14 bases between them. The CDR3 reads CASTRQTLNEKLFF. The DNA of the CDR3 is TGCGCCAGCACCCGACAGACTTTGAATGAAAAACTGTTTTTT.

This clone was seen more than once but under ten times. V is TRBV10-1 and J is TRBJ2-3, with a possible D match to TRBD1 (6 bases). The CDR3 covers 14 residues. Germline V CDR1 and CDR2: WNHNN, SYGVQD (reference sequence). The V gene lost 7 bases and the J gene lost 2 bases, with 13 bases spanning the gap. Written as DNA, the CDR3 is TGCGCCAGCACCAAAAGGGGGACCACAGATACGCAGTATTTT. Translating gives CASTKRGTTDTQYF.

The chain links TRBV7-6 to TRBJ2-3; tentatively, D is TRBD2 (6 bases). The V end was cut by 1 base, the J end by 5 bases, with 16 bases between. From germline, CDR1 is SGHVS and CDR2 FNYEAQ. This CDR3 contains 16 residues. CDR3: CASSLESLGGGDTQYF. The CDR3 DNA follows: TGTGCCAGCAGCTTAGAATCCTTGGGGGGAGGAGATACGCAGTATTTT.